This T cell receptor beta chain is drawn from a study of cytomegalovirus exposure and HLA in healthy donors. CDR3 length: 15 amino acids. Germline V gene sequence: CDR1 MNHNY, CDR2 SVGAGI (reference sequence). Trimming at V came to 2 bases and at J to 6 bases, leaving 0 bases not matched to a gene. Healthy people donating bone marrow made up the donors. Donors sampled were nominally healthy, though unrecorded immune exposures were likely. A multiplex PCR was run with 60 Vbeta primers and 13 Jbeta primers. Only in-frame clones appear in the TCRdb table, and some are missing; sequencing was by immunoSEQ multiplex PCR. The sample consists of 130,000 or so clones, roughly three quarters of them appearing once.

The clonotype comes from a woman aged 60-70 years in good health and CMV-seronegative. The sequenced sample was PBMCs. The chain has TRBV6-6 and TRBJ2-3, with 15 bases fitting TRBD2. The CDR3 nucleotides are TGTGCCAGCAGTTACGGGACTAGCGGGAGGGATACGCAGTATTTT. As protein: CASSYGTSGRDTQYF.